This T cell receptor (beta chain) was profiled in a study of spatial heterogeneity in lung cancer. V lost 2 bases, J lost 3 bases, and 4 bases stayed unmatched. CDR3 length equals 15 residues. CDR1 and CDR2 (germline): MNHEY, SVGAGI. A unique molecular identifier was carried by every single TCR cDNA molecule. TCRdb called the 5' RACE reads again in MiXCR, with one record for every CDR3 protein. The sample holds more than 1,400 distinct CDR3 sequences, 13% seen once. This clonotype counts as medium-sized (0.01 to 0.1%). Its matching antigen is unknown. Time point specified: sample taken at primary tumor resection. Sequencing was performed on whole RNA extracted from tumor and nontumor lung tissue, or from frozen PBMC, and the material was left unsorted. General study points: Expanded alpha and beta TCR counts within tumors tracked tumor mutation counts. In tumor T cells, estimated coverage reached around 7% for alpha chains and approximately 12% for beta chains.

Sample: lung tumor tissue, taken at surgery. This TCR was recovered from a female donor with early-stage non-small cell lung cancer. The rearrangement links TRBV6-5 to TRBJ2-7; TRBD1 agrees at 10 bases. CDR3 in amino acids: CASSYQGQGIYEQYF. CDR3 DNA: TGTGCCAGCAGTTACCAGGGACAGGGGATCTACGAGCAGTACTTC.